These T cell receptor beta chains were read from a single sample in a study of T cells after posttransplantation cyclophosphamide. Profiling relied on immunoSEQ multiplex PCR, and the TCRdb table lists in-frame clones only, not all of them. Here the sample spans 30,000 to 45,000 clones, around 80% being singletons. The sequencing used CD4+ T cells sorted from blood, collected approximately 2,000 days after a stem cell transplant with posttransplant cyclophosphamide. The origin of the receptors is a female patient between 40 and 50 years old who received an allogeneic stem cell transplant from a related donor, was CMV-positive, and had no GVHD. The graft donor may be the source of some T cells. Each CDR3 is given with its conserved first and last residue. A D gene is named only where the DNA matches it firmly. Where a row states a size, it is once, few, many or the class of an expanded clone; other rows omit it.

.	TRBV6-1	TRBJ1-5	.	CASSEGRSQPQHF	TGTGCCAGCAGTGAAGGCCGGAGCCAGCCCCAGCATTTT
.	TRBV5-1	TRBJ2-3	.	CASSLQVGSTDTQYF	TGCGCCAGCAGCTTGCAGGTTGGCAGCACAGATACGCAGTATTTT
.	TRBV2	TRBJ2-7	few	CASSDRASTYEQYF	TGTGCCAGCAGTGACAGGGCTTCCACCTACGAGCAGTACTTC
.	TRBV9	TRBJ2-2	.	CASSVDWTRNTGELFF	TGTGCCAGCAGCGTAGATTGGACACGGAACACCGGGGAGCTGTTTTTT
TRBD1	TRBV7-3	TRBJ2-1	once	CASSSPGQDRNEQFF	TGTGCCAGCAGCTCCCCGGGACAGGACCGCAATGAGCAGTTCTTC
.	TRBV19	TRBJ2-7	.	CASSIGLPEDEQYF	TGTGCCAGTAGTATCGGCCTACCCGAGGACGAGCAGTACTTC
.	TRBV21-1	TRBJ2-7	.	CASSKPQGQVSYEQYF	TGTGCCAGCAGCAAACCTCAGGGACAGGTCTCCTACGAGCAGTACTTC
TRBD2	TRBV7-3	TRBJ2-3	.	CASSPRGGLAGGTDTQYF	TGTGCCAGCAGCCCGAGGGGCGGGCTAGCGGGGGGGACAGATACGCAGTATTTT
TRBD2	TRBV9	TRBJ2-5	.	CASSGKRGGLPETQYF	TGTGCCAGCAGCGGAAAGCGGGGGGGCCTCCCCGAGACCCAGTACTTC
.	TRBV18	TRBJ1-2	.	CASSPQQDFNYGYTF	TGTGCCAGCTCACCGCAACAAGATTTTAACTATGGCTACACCTTC
.	TRBV10-3	TRBJ1-1	.	CAISKGGENTEAFF	TGTGCCATCAGTAAAGGGGGTGAGAACACTGAAGCTTTCTTT
TRBD1	TRBV5-6	TRBJ2-2	few	CASSGQGRVGELFF	TGTGCCAGCTCGGGACAGGGAAGGGTCGGGGAGCTGTTTTTT
.	TRBV6-5	TRBJ1-1	.	CASSPLEATEAFF	TGTGCCAGCAGCCCACTTGAGGCCACTGAAGCTTTCTTT
.	TRBV11-2	TRBJ1-6	.	CASSRGGDNSPLHF	TGTGCCAGCAGCCGGGGGGGAGATAATTCACCCCTCCACTTT
TRBD2	TRBV7-7	TRBJ2-5	.	CASSQRLAGGQETQYF	TGTGCTAGCAGCCAGAGACTAGCGGGGGGCCAAGAGACCCAGTACTTC
.	TRBV7-2	TRBJ2-3	.	CASSSRHLALGDTQYF	TGTGCCAGCAGCTCACGCCATCTAGCATTAGGGGATACGCAGTATTTT
TRBD2	TRBV5-1	TRBJ2-1	.	CASSSNRLAGAYNEQFF	TGCGCCAGCAGCTCGAACCGACTAGCGGGGGCCTACAATGAGCAGTTCTTC
TRBD1	TRBV4-1	TRBJ1-1	.	CASSPRTGNTEAFF	TGCGCCAGCAGCCCCCGGACAGGGAACACTGAAGCTTTCTTT
TRBD1	TRBV27	TRBJ1-6	.	CASSSPGGGSPLHF	TGTGCCAGCAGTTCCCCAGGGGGCGGATCACCCCTCCACTTT
TRBD2	TRBV14	TRBJ2-7	few	CASSQRPGAGGYEQYF	TGTGCCAGCAGCCAGCGACCGGGAGCGGGGGGGTACGAGCAGTACTTC
.	TRBV28	TRBJ1-1	.	CASRSVGTEAFF	TGTGCCAGCAGGAGCGTAGGCACTGAAGCTTTCTTT
TRBD1	TRBV27	TRBJ1-3	.	CASSPYGQGYGNTIYF	TGTGCCAGCAGCCCCTATGGACAGGGTTACGGAAACACCATATATTTT
TRBD1	TRBV5-1	TRBJ2-5	.	CASSPWTGQETQYF	TGCGCCAGCAGCCCCTGGACAGGGCAAGAGACCCAGTACTTC
.	TRBV4-3	TRBJ1-2	.	CASRGPGGTYGYTF	TGCGCCAGCAGGGGCCCGGGGGGGACCTATGGCTACACCTTC
.	TRBV2	TRBJ2-5	.	CADPGFRRKTQYF	TGTGCTGACCCGGGGTTTCGGCGGAAGACCCAGTACTTC
TRBD1	TRBV2	TRBJ1-1	.	CASSEGTVEAFF	TGTGCCAGCAGCGAAGGGACAGTTGAAGCTTTCTTT
TRBD2	TRBV7-8	TRBJ2-3	.	CASSLGRLAVTDTQYF	TGTGCCAGCAGCTTAGGAAGACTAGCGGTTACAGATACGCAGTATTTT
TRBD1	TRBV4-1	TRBJ1-1	.	CASSLGTDEAFF	TGCGCCAGCAGCCTGGGGACAGATGAAGCTTTCTTT
.	TRBV18	TRBJ2-5	.	CASSPGAQETQYF	TGTGCCAGCTCACCAGGGGCTCAAGAGACCCAGTACTTC
.	TRBV5-8	TRBJ1-5	.	CASSPGLSSNQPQHF	TGTGCCAGCAGCCCGGGACTTTCTAGCAATCAGCCCCAGCATTTT
.	TRBV7-8	TRBJ2-5	.	CASSLPPNPDGTQYF	TGTGCCAGCAGCCTTCCCCCTAATCCTGATGGGACCCAGTACTTC
TRBD1	TRBV5-1	TRBJ2-2	once	CASSLAADRGNTGELFF	TGCGCCAGCAGCTTGGCGGCCGACAGGGGGAACACCGGGGAGCTGTTTTTT
.	TRBV6-5	TRBJ2-2	.	CASSYSRDSLGGELFF	TGTGCCAGCAGTTACTCGAGGGACTCTTTGGGAGGGGAGCTGTTTTTT
.	TRBV7-6	TRBJ1-1	.	CASSGAPNTEAFF	TGTGCCAGCAGCGGGGCACCGAACACTGAAGCTTTCTTT
.	TRBV5-4	TRBJ1-1	few	CASSGTEGAEAFF	TGTGCCAGCAGCGGAACGGAGGGAGCTGAAGCTTTCTTT
.	TRBV5-4	TRBJ2-5	.	CASSQVTEETQYF	TGTGCCAGCAGCCAAGTGACAGAAGAGACCCAGTACTTC
TRBD2	TRBV5-1	TRBJ2-1	once	CASSFSGGGRNEQFF	TGCGCCAGCAGCTTCAGCGGGGGGGGCCGCAATGAGCAGTTCTTC
TRBD2	TRBV19	TRBJ2-1	.	CASSIVGVGGGNEQFF	TGTGCCAGTAGTATAGTGGGGGTTGGGGGAGGGAATGAGCAGTTCTTC
.	TRBV28	TRBJ2-1	.	CASSLGGNEQFF	TGTGCCAGCAGTTTGGGGGGAAATGAGCAGTTCTTC
.	TRBV15	TRBJ1-1	few	CATSRTPGVTEAFF	TGTGCCACCAGCAGAACGCCAGGGGTCACTGAAGCTTTCTTT
TRBD2	TRBV7-6	TRBJ2-7	.	CASSPRIAGAPLSSYEQYF	TGTGCCAGCAGCCCTCGGATAGCGGGGGCCCCTTTGAGCTCCTACGAGCAGTACTTC
TRBD1	TRBV4-2	TRBJ1-5	.	CASSQGQGASNQPQHF	TGTGCCAGCAGCCAGGGACAGGGGGCTAGCAATCAGCCCCAGCATTTT
TRBD1	TRBV19	TRBJ2-7	.	CASSLDRGREQYF	TGTGCCAGTAGTTTGGACAGGGGACGGGAGCAGTACTTC
.	TRBV6-5	TRBJ2-4	.	CATRSGAKNIQYF	TGTGCCACCCGATCCGGGGCCAAAAACATTCAGTACTTC
TRBD2	TRBV27	TRBJ2-3	few	CASSLGLAGGNTQYF	TGTGCCAGCAGTTTAGGGCTAGCGGGGGGGAATACGCAGTATTTT
TRBD1	TRBV2	TRBJ2-5	.	CASSGYRGSAQYF	TGTGCCAGCAGTGGCTACAGGGGATCGGCCCAGTACTTC
.	TRBV7-9	TRBJ1-4	.	CASRAGNNEKLFF	TGTGCCAGCAGGGCAGGAAATAATGAAAAACTGTTTTTT
.	TRBV4-1	TRBJ1-5	.	CASSQPIDRNQPQHF	TGCGCCAGCAGCCAACCTATTGACAGGAATCAGCCCCAGCATTTT
.	TRBV5-1	TRBJ1-2	few	CASSLEGGIYGYTF	TGCGCCAGCAGCTTGGAAGGGGGAATCTATGGCTACACCTTC
.	TRBV5-1	TRBJ2-2	.	CASSLALVLGANTGELFF	TGCGCCAGCAGCTTGGCCTTGGTTTTAGGGGCGAACACCGGGGAGCTGTTTTTT
TRBD2	TRBV7-9	TRBJ2-4	.	CASSYAGGKNIQYF	TGTGCCAGCAGCTACGCGGGGGGGAAAAACATTCAGTACTTC
TRBD1	TRBV27	TRBJ1-2	.	CASSLSWGTGGRGGGYTF	TGTGCCAGCAGTTTATCGTGGGGGACAGGTGGAAGAGGTGGTGGCTACACCTTC
.	TRBV19	TRBJ1-1	few	CASSIVAGEPNTEAFF	TGTGCCAGTAGTATCGTGGCAGGGGAACCGAACACTGAAGCTTTCTTT
.	TRBV6-1	TRBJ1-5	few	CAAKTGGNQPQHF	TGTGCCGCCAAGACCGGGGGCAATCAGCCCCAGCATTTT
TRBD2	TRBV28	TRBJ2-1	few	CASSFPGLPYNEQFF	TGTGCCAGCAGTTTTCCGGGACTACCGTACAATGAGCAGTTCTTC
TRBD1	TRBV28	TRBJ2-3	.	CASSFWDRSTDTQYF	TGTGCCAGCAGTTTTTGGGACAGAAGCACAGATACGCAGTATTTT
.	TRBV5-1	TRBJ2-7	.	CASSLVSRSTYEQYF	TGCGCCAGCAGCTTGGTGTCCCGGAGCACCTACGAGCAGTACTTC
TRBD1	TRBV7-9	TRBJ2-7	.	CASTLLGQSSYEQYF	TGTGCCAGCACCCTTCTGGGACAGAGCTCCTACGAGCAGTACTTC
.	TRBV4-2	TRBJ2-3	.	CASSWAGTDTQYF	TGTGCCAGCAGCTGGGCCGGCACAGATACGCAGTATTTT